A selection of T cell receptor beta chains follows, all from one sample in a study of liver allograft versus peripheral blood T cells. TCRdb reprocessed the reads with MiXCR, giving one entry per CDR3 protein. The sample carries roughly 14,000 distinct CDR3 sequences, about 20% recorded once. These receptors were obtained from a human patient who had a liver transplant. Some T cells may have originated in the graft donor. The conserved cysteine and the conserved F or W are not part of the CDR3 here. Expanded clones are given a class, and other clones once, few, many or no size at all.

CDR3 protein: ASSLVNTEAF
CDR3 length: 10
V gene: TRBV28
clone size: many
J gene: TRBJ1-1

CDR3 protein: ASSLRGDSEAF
CDR3 length: 11
V gene: TRBV7-9
clone size: few
J gene: TRBJ1-1

CDR3 protein: ASSLLAGTGVEKLF
CDR3 length: 14
V gene: TRBV27
clone size: many
J gene: TRBJ1-4

CDR3 protein: ATHAGSYGYT
CDR3 length: 10
V gene: TRBV12-3/TRBV12-4
clone size: -
J gene: TRBJ1-2

CDR3 protein: AISADRIEGDGYT
CDR3 length: 13
V gene: TRBV10-3
clone size: few
J gene: TRBJ1-2

CDR3 protein: ASSLAARGGEKLF
CDR3 length: 13
V gene: TRBV27
clone size: medium-sized
J gene: TRBJ1-4

CDR3 protein: ASSSVGAVARGTDTQY
CDR3 length: 16
V gene: TRBV27
clone size: -
J gene: TRBJ2-3

CDR3 protein: ASKGQSGNTIY
CDR3 length: 11
V gene: TRBV19
clone size: -
J gene: TRBJ1-3

CDR3 protein: ASSSGQQGPGNTIY
CDR3 length: 14
V gene: TRBV5-5
clone size: -
J gene: TRBJ1-3

CDR3 protein: ASTLRKSTDTQY
CDR3 length: 12
V gene: TRBV7-2
clone size: -
J gene: TRBJ2-3

CDR3 protein: AWTPAANQPQH
CDR3 length: 11
V gene: TRBV30
clone size: -
J gene: TRBJ1-5

CDR3 protein: SARRGGFGYGYT
CDR3 length: 12
V gene: TRBV20-1
clone size: -
J gene: TRBJ1-2

CDR3 protein: ASSPAGMNTEAF
CDR3 length: 12
V gene: TRBV5-1
clone size: once
J gene: TRBJ1-1

CDR3 protein: SADGCGDTEAF
CDR3 length: 11
V gene: TRBV20-1
clone size: -
J gene: TRBJ1-1